These 18 T cell receptor beta chains share one sample of origin, sequenced in a study of control samples from healthy donors and cancer patients. Libraries were prepared by immunoSEQ multiplex PCR; TCRdb keeps only in-frame clonotypes and omits some of them. The sample shows tens of thousands of clones, 70% to 90% of them seen only once. Sequenced material: blood. The receptor set was obtained from a man aged 45 to 65 in good health.

This clone was found once. The chain uses TRBV2 and TRBJ2-1; D is perhaps TRBD1 (5 bases). The V gene's germline CDR1 is SNHLY and CDR2 FYNNEI. The CDR3 consists of 14 residues. V was shortened by 1 base and J by 6 bases, with 10 bases between the two germline ends. CDR3 coding DNA: TGTGCCAGCAGTGAAGATAGGCAGGGCAATGAGCAGTTCTTC. It encodes CASSEDRQGNEQFF. The whole variable domain, filled in from reference TRBV2 and TRBJ2-1, reads EPEVTQTPSHQVTQMGQEVILRCVPISNHLYFYWYRQILGQKVEFLVSFYNNEISEKSEIFDDQFSVERPDGSNFTLKIRSTKLEDSAMYFCASSEDRQGNEQFFGPGTRLTVL.

This chain uses TRBV5-4 with TRBJ1-1; TRBD1 matches at 8 bases. Unmatched junction bases numbered 4, after V lost 5 bases and J lost 1 base. The germline CDR1 and CDR2 sequences are SGHNT and YYREEE (reference sequence). CDR3 size: 14 residues. CDR3 region: CASRQGQANTEAFF. CDR3 nucleotide sequence: TGTGCCAGCAGACAGGGACAGGCGAACACTGAAGCTTTCTTT.

This chain uses TRBV10-3 with TRBJ1-1; possibly TRBD1 for D (6 bases). The germline gives CDR1 ENHRY, CDR2 SYGVKD. Trimming stripped 8 bases from V and 5 bases from J, with 21 bases between. The CDR3 runs to 15 residues. In DNA, the CDR3 is TGTGCCATCGGGGAGGACAGACTTACGGGAACTGAAGCTTTCTTT. Protein sequence: CAIGEDRLTGTEAFF.

As regards this clone: Other DNA sequences in the sample encode the same CDR3. This chain joins TRBV7-6 and TRBJ1-2; TRBD1 agrees at 7 bases. This CDR3 comprises 13 residues. CDR1 is SGHVS and CDR2 is FNYEAQ in the germline V gene. After removal of 5 bases from V and 5 bases from J, the junction contained 5 bases not matched to a gene. The CDR3 DNA sequence: TGTGCCAGCAGCCCGACAGGGAATTATGGCTACACCTTC. Protein sequence: CASSPTGNYGYTF.

In its sample, this clone was seen once. The J gene is TRBJ2-2, the V gene TRBV4-2; 9 nucleotides agree with TRBD1. CDR3 length: 16 amino acids. Germline loops: CDR1 LGHNA, CDR2 YNFKEQ. With 1 base clipped from V and 6 bases from J, the junction kept 6 bases outside the gene matches. The CDR3 DNA is TGTGCCAGCAGCCAAGTCGGGACAGGGAAGCCCGGGGAGCTGTTTTTT. Translating gives CASSQVGTGKPGELFF.

The CDR3 DNA follows: TGTGCCAGCAGCCTCAGACAGGTGATCAACACTGAAGCTTTCTTT. Amino acid sequence: CASSLRQVINTEAFF. The chain links TRBV2 to TRBJ1-1; D might be TRBD1 (6 bases). The CDR3 spans 15 residues. Germline V gives CDR1 SNHLY, CDR2 FYNNEI. V lost 6 bases and J lost 2, with 16 bases in between.

This clone was observed a single time. The CDR3 bases are TGTGCCTGGAGGGGGGGCCTGGGTTTACGGGAGACCCAGTACTTC. Encoded protein: CAWRGGLGLRETQYF. This chain links TRBV30 with TRBJ2-5, with D perhaps matching TRBD1 or TRBD2 (6 bases each). V dropped 3 bases and J dropped 5 bases, with 19 bases sitting between them. The CDR3 totals 15 residues. Germline V gene data show CDR1 as GTSNPN and CDR2 as SVGIG (reference sequence).

This clone came up once. V usage is TRBV18 and J usage is TRBJ2-5; perhaps TRBD2 as D (6 bases). The germline CDR1 and CDR2 sequences are KGHSH and LQKENI. The CDR3 runs to 13 residues. V dropped 8 bases and J dropped 2 bases, with 12 bases sitting between them. Here the CDR3 reads CASLRLEQETQYF. The CDR3 DNA reads as TGTGCCAGCCTACGACTAGAACAAGAGACCCAGTACTTC.

The V gene is TRBV7-9, the J gene TRBJ2-2; D is unresolved. V gave up 6 bases and J gave up 3 bases, with 8 bases separating them. Germline V CDR1 and CDR2: SEHNR, FQNEAQ (reference sequence). The CDR3 covers 13 residues. This CDR3 is CASRSMDTGELFF. DNA for the CDR3: TGTGCCAGCAGGAGCATGGACACCGGGGAGCTGTTTTTT.

This chain links TRBV6-1 with TRBJ1-2; no clear D gene. V was cut by 3 bases and J by 4 bases, with 6 bases left in between. The germline CDR1 and CDR2 sequences are MNHNS and SASEGT. The CDR3 runs 12 residues. CDR3 amino acids: CASSDTSYGYTF. For the CDR3, the DNA is TGTGCCAGCAGTGACACCTCCTATGGCTACACCTTC.

The chain couples TRBV6-5 to TRBJ1-6; no firm D call. The CDR3 is 16 residues long. Germline CDR1 and CDR2: MNHEY and SVGAGI. Trimming left V 0 bases short and J 5 bases short, with 11 bases between. This CDR3 is CASSYSGGSNNSPLHF. The CDR3 region has the DNA TGTGCCAGCAGTTACTCGGGTGGGAGTAATAATTCACCCCTCCACTTT.

This chain joins TRBV15 and TRBJ1-5, with D possibly TRBD1 on 5 matching bases. Germline CDR1 LNHNV, CDR2 YYDKDF (reference sequence). The CDR3 contains 15 residues. Trimming pared 0 bases from V and 3 bases from J, leaving 9 bases between. CDR3 in amino acids: CATSRDRGNNQPQHF. The DNA of the CDR3 is TGTGCCACCAGCAGAGATCGGGGGAACAATCAGCCCCAGCATTTT. Full variable domain (outside the CDR3, taken from reference TRBV15 and TRBJ1-5): DAMVIQNPRYQVTQFGKPVTLSCSQTLNHNVMYWYQQKSSQAPKLLFHYYDKDFNNEADTPDNFQSRRPNTSFCFLDIRSPGLGDTAMYLCATSRDRGNNQPQHFGDGTRLSIL.

J is TRBJ1-5 and V is TRBV5-4; TRBD1 might be the D (6 bases). V lost 1 base and J lost 2, with 13 bases in between. The CDR3 loop spans 16 amino acids. Germline V gives CDR1 SGHNT, CDR2 YYREEE (reference sequence). Written as DNA, the CDR3 is TGTGCCAGCAGCTTGCGCGGGGACACGGGCAATCAGCCCCAGCATTTT. Amino acid sequence: CASSLRGDTGNQPQHF.

The chain links TRBV29-1 to TRBJ1-3; 7 nucleotides line up with TRBD1. Per the germline V gene, CDR1 is SQVTM and CDR2 is ANQGSEA. Germline trimming cut 7 bases from V and 1 base from J; bases unmatched to any gene: 1. There are 12 residues in the CDR3. The CDR3: CSAGGSGNTIYF. The CDR3 DNA sequence: TGCAGCGCAGGGGGGTCTGGAAACACCATATATTTT. Complete variable domain (other parts from reference TRBV29-1 and TRBJ1-3): SAVISQKPSRDICQRGTSLTIQCQVDSQVTMMFWYRQQPGQSLTLIATANQGSEATYESGFVIDKFPISRPNLTFSTLTVSNMSPEDSSIYLCSAGGSGNTIYFGEGSWLTVV.

The chain has TRBV14 and TRBJ1-2; 7 bases map to TRBD1. Looked up from germline, CDR1 is SGHDN and CDR2 is FVKESK. The CDR3 runs to 15 residues. The V and J ends lost 6 bases and 2 bases, in that order; junction bases with no gene match: 9. The CDR3 coding sequence is TGTGCCAGCAGGCAGAACTCCAGGGGGAACTATGGCTACACCTTC. Protein sequence: CASRQNSRGNYGYTF. The full variable domain, completed using reference TRBV14 and TRBJ1-2, is EAGVTQFPSHSVIEKGQTVTLRCDPISGHDNLYWYRRVMGKEIKFLLHFVKESKQDESGMPNNRFLAERTGGTYSTLKVQPAELEDSGVYFCASRQNSRGNYGYTFGSGTRLTVV.

The genes are TRBV6-5 and TRBJ1-1; D is uncertain. The CDR3 has 12 amino acids. Per the germline V gene, CDR1 is MNHEY and CDR2 is SVGAGI. V lost 6 bases, J lost 2 bases, and 7 bases lay in between. DNA for the CDR3: TGTGCCAGCAGCGCATCTAACACTGAAGCTTTCTTT. Amino acids: CASSASNTEAFF.

The chain links TRBV30 to TRBJ1-5, with a weak D call TRBD1 (6 bases). In germline, CDR1 is GTSNPN, CDR2 SVGIG (reference sequence). The CDR3 extends over 13 amino acids. Trimming left V 3 bases short and J 7 bases short, with 13 bases between. The CDR3 nucleotides read TGTGCCTGGAGCCTACAGGGAGGCCAGCCCCAGCATTTT. Translating gives CAWSLQGGQPQHF.

The V gene is TRBV29-1, the J gene TRBJ1-2; 7 nucleotides align to TRBD1. Per germline, CDR1 SQVTM and CDR2 ANQGSEA. The CDR3 has 12 amino acids. V lost 6 bases and J lost 4; bases outside the gene matches: 5. CDR3 in DNA: TGCAGCGTGGGGGACAGTCGCTATGGCTACACCTTC. It yields the protein CSVGDSRYGYTF.